The 17 T cell receptor beta chains below were found in one sample sequenced in a study of blood T cell repertoires in COVID-19. Method: immunoSEQ multiplex PCR; TCRdb's copy keeps in-frame clones and lacks some. The table includes under 130,000 clones, approximately 84% detected once. The sample taken for sequencing was peripheral blood. The receptors were gathered from a human donor in a cohort sampled during active or convalescent COVID-19.

CDR3 nucleotide sequence: TGTGCCAGTAGTCCTCAGGACAGGCCGTGGAACACCATATATTTT. As protein: CASSPQDRPWNTIYF. This chain joins TRBV19 and TRBJ1-3, with 7 positions matching TRBD1. V lost 5 bases to trimming and J lost 7 bases; unmatched junction nucleotides: 11. The CDR3 spans 15 residues. The germline CDR1 and CDR2 sequences are LNHDA and SQIVND (reference sequence).

In DNA, the CDR3 is TGTGCCAGCAGTCACCGGGACAGCAACTATGGCTACACCTTC. Protein: CASSHRDSNYGYTF. This chain joins TRBV5-5 and TRBJ1-2; 7 bases fit TRBD1. Trimming removed 5 bases from V and 2 bases from J; junction bases left unmatched: 6. Per germline, CDR1 SGHKS and CDR2 YYEKEE (reference sequence). This CDR3 region has 14 residues.

The CDR3 here is CSVHLVSGEQFF. The CDR3 nucleotides are TGCAGCGTCCATCTCGTTTCGGGTGAGCAGTTCTTC. V gene TRBV29-1 combines with J gene TRBJ2-1; D unclear. Germline V lookup: CDR1 SQVTM, CDR2 ANQGSEA. V shed 6 bases and J shed 9 bases, with 15 bases lying between them. There are 12 residues in the CDR3.

The genes are TRBV12-3 or TRBV12-4 and TRBJ2-1; D is uncertain. The CDR3 has 11 residues. The ends were cut back, 3 bases at V and 9 bases at J, with 6 bases in the middle. Written as DNA, the CDR3 is TGTGCCAGCAGTTTTGCCGGTGAGCAGTTCTTC. Translated: CASSFAGEQFF.

In nucleotides, the CDR3 is TGTGCCAGCAGCTTAGCACAGGGGGCAGACACTGAAGCTTTCTTT. Amino acid sequence: CASSLAQGADTEAFF. The rearrangement links TRBV11-3 to TRBJ1-1, with 9 nucleotides matching TRBD1. The ends lost 1 base at V and 3 bases at J; junction bases unmatched: 3. CDR1 and CDR2 (germline): SGHNT, YENEEA. This CDR3 comprises 15 residues. The full variable domain, completed using reference TRBV11-3 and TRBJ1-1, is EAGVVQSPRYKIIEKKQPVAFWCNPISGHNTLYWYLQNLGQGPELLIRYENEEAVDDSQLPKDRFSAERLKGVDSTLKIQPAELGDSAVYLCASSLAQGADTEAFFGQGTRLTVV.

This sequence joins TRBV24-1 and TRBJ1-5; 10 bases are shared with TRBD1. With 9 bases clipped from V and 5 bases from J, the junction kept 6 bases outside the gene matches. Germline V gene sequence: CDR1 KGHDR, CDR2 SFDVKD. This CDR3 is 14 amino acids long. The CDR3, as DNA: TGTGCCACCGGGGGACAGGGGTTCGATCAGCCCCAGCATTTT. Its protein is CATGGQGFDQPQHF.

This clone appeared a few times. The V gene is TRBV5-1, the J gene TRBJ2-5, with 7 bases aligning to TRBD2. The length of the CDR3 is 15 residues. Losses at the gene ends were 4 bases for V and 2 bases for J; bases not matched to a gene: 8. Germline CDR1 and CDR2: SGHRS and YFSETQ. The chain's CDR3 is CASSGGGTTQETQYF. The CDR3 DNA is TGCGCCAGCAGCGGCGGGGGAACAACTCAAGAGACCCAGTACTTC. The full variable domain, rest sourced from reference TRBV5-1 and TRBJ2-5, is KAGVTQTPRYLIKTRGQQVTLSCSPISGHRSVSWYQQTPGQGLQFLFEYFSETQRNKGNFPGRFSGRQFSNSRSEMNVSTLELGDSALYLCASSGGGTTQETQYFGPGTRLLVL.

This sequence joins TRBV6-4 and TRBJ1-5; TRBD1 matches at 9 bases. CDR3 length: 14 residues. With V trimmed by 11 bases and J by 6 bases, 11 bases remained unmatched. Germline CDR1 reads MRHNA; CDR2 reads SNTAGT. The DNA for the CDR3 is TGTGCCGAACCACAGGGGGCGCTAAGTCAGCCCCAGCATTTT. This encodes CAEPQGALSQPQHF.

V usage is TRBV28 and J usage is TRBJ1-6; 7 bases are a match to TRBD1. Germline trimming cut 8 bases from V and 7 bases from J; bases unmatched to any gene: 5. Germline V gives CDR1 MDHEN, CDR2 SYDVKM. The CDR3 has 13 amino acids. This CDR3 reads CASEQGGNSPLHF. The CDR3 nucleotides are TGTGCCAGCGAGCAGGGGGGAAATTCACCCCTCCACTTT.

This CDR3 is CASTLQGRSYTDTQYF. The CDR3 nucleotides read TGTGCCAGCACCCTACAGGGCAGGTCATACACAGATACGCAGTATTTT. The chain links TRBV5-5 to TRBJ2-3; tentatively, D is TRBD1 (6 bases). This CDR3 is 16 amino acids long. Germline CDR1 and CDR2: SGHKS and YYEKEE (reference sequence). Trimming cost V 6 bases and J 2 bases, with 19 bases left between them.

DNA for the CDR3: TGTGCCAGCAAACGCTCCGGGGTTGGGTCCGGGGAGCTGTTTTTT. Translating gives CASKRSGVGSGELFF. The chain is built from TRBV6-5 and TRBJ2-2; D is possibly TRBD2 (5 bases). V was shortened by 7 bases and J by 6 bases, with 18 bases between the two germline ends. This CDR3 contains 15 residues. Germline V CDR1 and CDR2: MNHEY, SVGAGI.

The genes are TRBV18 and TRBJ1-5; TRBD1 matches 7 bases. J was trimmed by 8 bases and V by 4 bases; bases with no gene match: 2. The CDR3 is 12 residues long. Germline-derived CDR1 and CDR2 are KGHSH and LQKENI. CDR3 sequence: CASSLDREPQHF. DNA of the CDR3: TGTGCCAGCTCACTCGACAGGGAGCCCCAGCATTTT.

This chain connects TRBV28 to TRBJ1-2; the D gene is possibly TRBD1 (5 bases). The CDR3 length is 12 residues. V was cut by 6 bases and J by 4 bases, with 9 bases left in between. In germline, CDR1 is MDHEN, CDR2 SYDVKM. In DNA form, the CDR3 reads TGTGCCAGCAGGCAGGGTTCCTATGGCTACACCTTC. Protein: CASRQGSYGYTF.

The chain has TRBV6-1 and TRBJ2-3, with 11 nucleotides matching TRBD2. CDR1 is MNHNS and CDR2 is SASEGT in the germline V gene. The V segment lost 1 base and the J segment 2 bases; nucleotides outside the gene matches: 2. This CDR3 is built from 16 residues. The CDR3 here is CASSEVTSGATDTQYF. CDR3 coding DNA: TGTGCCAGCAGTGAAGTGACTAGCGGGGCCACAGATACGCAGTATTTT.

J is TRBJ1-5 and V is TRBV5-1, with D maybe TRBD1 (5 bases). Trimming took off 3 bases at V and 3 bases at J, with 7 bases between the two ends. The germline V gene encodes CDR1 SGHRS and CDR2 YFSETQ. CDR3 length: 13 residues. CDR3 in amino acids: CASSSDTNQPQHF. The CDR3 bases are TGCGCCAGCAGCTCGGACACCAATCAGCCCCAGCATTTT.

This chain uses TRBV3-1 (or the pseudogene TRBV3-2) with TRBJ1-2; maybe TRBD1 (6 bases). V was cut by 0 bases and J by 4 bases, with 15 bases left in between. Germline lookup yields CDR1 LGHDT and CDR2 YNNKEL (reference sequence). The length of the CDR3 is 16 residues. The DNA of the CDR3 is TGTGCCAGCAGCCAAGATGTGGGGGCCGCGGGCTATGGCTACACCTTC. Amino acid sequence: CASSQDVGAAGYGYTF.

The J gene is TRBJ2-2, the V gene TRBV7-9, with D perhaps matching TRBD1 (8 bases). The CDR3 totals 19 residues. CDR1 SEHNR and CDR2 FQNEAQ come from the germline V gene (reference sequence). Trimming removed 2 bases at V and 5 bases at J, with 24 bases between. DNA for the CDR3: TGTGCCAGCAGCTTAATAACAATTGTCGGACAGGGAGGGACCGGGGAGCTGTTTTTT. Translated: CASSLITIVGQGGTGELFF.